The T cell receptor (beta chain) under discussion was sequenced for a study of OX40 agonist ivuxolimab in advanced cancers. Study-wide context: Across the patients, intravenous ivuxolimab was delivered every 2 weeks at 0.01 to 10 mg/kg.

Germline lookup yields CDR1 SGHRS and CDR2 YFSETQ. V lost 0 bases to trimming and J lost 6 bases; unmatched junction nucleotides: 6. CDR3 size: 15 residues. Exclusion applied to patients with autoimmune disease history or systemic immunosuppression. The repertoire was sequenced with immunoSEQ multiplex PCR; TCRdb's copy has only in-frame clones and lacks some. The table shows 75,000 to 100,000 clones, with 86% occurring only once. The chain combines TRBV5-1 with TRBJ2-1; 7 bases map to TRBD2. The specimen comprised CD4+ or CD8+ T cells sorted from blood, sampled in a trial of the OX40 agonist ivuxolimab. The receptor was isolated from an adult with an advanced solid tumor such as melanoma, head and neck, liver or kidney cancer. The CDR3 DNA sequence: TGCGCCAGCAGCTTGGCGGGGGGAGAGATCAATGAGCAGTTCTTC. Its translation: CASSLAGGEINEQFF.